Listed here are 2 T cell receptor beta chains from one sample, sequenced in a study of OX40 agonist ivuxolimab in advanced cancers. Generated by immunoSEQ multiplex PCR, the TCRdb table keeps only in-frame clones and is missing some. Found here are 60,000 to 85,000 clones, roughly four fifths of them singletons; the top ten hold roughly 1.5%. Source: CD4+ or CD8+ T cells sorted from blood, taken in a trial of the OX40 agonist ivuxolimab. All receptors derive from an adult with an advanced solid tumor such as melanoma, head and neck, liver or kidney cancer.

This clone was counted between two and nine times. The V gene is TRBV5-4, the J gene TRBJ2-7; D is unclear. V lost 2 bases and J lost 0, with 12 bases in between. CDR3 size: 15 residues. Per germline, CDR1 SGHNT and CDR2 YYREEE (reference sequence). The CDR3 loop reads CASSFSLSGSYEQYF. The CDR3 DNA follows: TGTGCCAGCAGCTTCTCTCTCTCCGGCTCCTACGAGCAGTACTTC.

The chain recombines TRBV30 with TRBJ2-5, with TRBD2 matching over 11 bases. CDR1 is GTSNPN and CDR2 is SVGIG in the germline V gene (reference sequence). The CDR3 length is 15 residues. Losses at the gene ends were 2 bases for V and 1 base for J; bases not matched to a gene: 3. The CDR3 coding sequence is TGTGCCTGGAGTCTAGCGGGGGGACTCCAAGAGACCCAGTACTTC. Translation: CAWSLAGGLQETQYF.